The next 6 T cell receptor beta chains were all read from a single sample in a study of T cells in Graves' hyperthyroidism and ophthalmopathy. TCR beta CDR3 sequences were amplified from RNA transcripts. The study used the HTBI primer set for a first-round RT-PCR of the TCR CDR3. TCRdb re-called the multiplex PCR reads with MiXCR, one entry per CDR3 protein. This table holds roughly 250,000 distinct CDR3 sequences, 22% found once. The sequencing sample was made of blood. The receptors shown here come from a man aged 30 to 45 with Graves' ophthalmopathy.

In its sample, this clonotype was seen many times. The CDR3 sequence: CASSLSGFGEQFF. In nucleotides, the CDR3 is TGTGCCAGCAGTTTATCGGGTTTTGGTGAGCAGTTCTTC. V is TRBV28 and J is TRBJ2-1, with D uncertain. Per the germline V gene, CDR1 is MDHEN and CDR2 is SYDVKM. This CDR3 is built from 13 residues. V was clipped by 1 base and J by 9 bases, with 10 bases between them.

This clonotype showed up many times. V usage is TRBV11-1 and J usage is TRBJ1-1; 7 bases align to TRBD1. The junction had 6 bases not matched to a gene; V was cut back by 5 bases and J by 0 bases. The CDR3 spans 15 residues. The germline V gene has CDR1 SGHAT and CDR2 FQDESV (reference sequence). CDR3 sequence reads: CASSATGQLNTEAFF. In DNA, the CDR3 is TGTGCCAGCAGCGCCACGGGACAGCTGAACACTGAAGCTTTCTTT.

This clonotype was counted at least ten times. The rearrangement joins TRBV12-3 or TRBV12-4 to TRBJ2-2; TRBD2 matches at 9 bases. The CDR3 extends over 16 amino acids. J was trimmed by 6 bases and V by 5 bases; bases with no gene match: 10. Written as DNA, the CDR3 is TGTGCCAGCAGTACTAGGGGTAGCGGGAGATCCGGGGAGCTGTTTTTT. Its protein product is CASSTRGSGRSGELFF.

The chain links TRBV4-1 to TRBJ1-5, with no clear D. From germline, CDR1 is MGHRA and CDR2 YSYEKL. CDR3 length equals 13 residues. V was cut by 7 bases and J by 1 base, with 8 bases left in between. The CDR3 loop is CASKGSSNQPQHF. The CDR3 nucleotides read TGCGCCAGCAAGGGCAGCAGCAATCAGCCCCAGCATTTT.

This clonotype was picked up a small number of times. This chain connects TRBV7-9 to TRBJ1-2, with D uncertain. The V end was cut by 1 base, the J end by 4 bases, with 10 bases between. Germline V gene sequence: CDR1 SEHNR, CDR2 FQNEAQ (reference sequence). This CDR3 is built from 14 residues. The CDR3 DNA reads as TGTGCCAGCAGCTTAGTAGTCGAAACCTATGGCTACACCTTC. Protein: CASSLVVETYGYTF.

J is TRBJ2-1 and V is TRBV19; no firm D call. The V end was cut by 4 bases, the J end by 3 bases, with 13 bases between. The CDR3 is 15 residues long. Germline CDR1 LNHDA, CDR2 SQIVND (reference sequence). The CDR3 protein is CASSKGYTVYNEQFF. Written as DNA, the CDR3 is TGTGCCAGTAGTAAAGGCTACACGGTCTACAATGAGCAGTTCTTC.